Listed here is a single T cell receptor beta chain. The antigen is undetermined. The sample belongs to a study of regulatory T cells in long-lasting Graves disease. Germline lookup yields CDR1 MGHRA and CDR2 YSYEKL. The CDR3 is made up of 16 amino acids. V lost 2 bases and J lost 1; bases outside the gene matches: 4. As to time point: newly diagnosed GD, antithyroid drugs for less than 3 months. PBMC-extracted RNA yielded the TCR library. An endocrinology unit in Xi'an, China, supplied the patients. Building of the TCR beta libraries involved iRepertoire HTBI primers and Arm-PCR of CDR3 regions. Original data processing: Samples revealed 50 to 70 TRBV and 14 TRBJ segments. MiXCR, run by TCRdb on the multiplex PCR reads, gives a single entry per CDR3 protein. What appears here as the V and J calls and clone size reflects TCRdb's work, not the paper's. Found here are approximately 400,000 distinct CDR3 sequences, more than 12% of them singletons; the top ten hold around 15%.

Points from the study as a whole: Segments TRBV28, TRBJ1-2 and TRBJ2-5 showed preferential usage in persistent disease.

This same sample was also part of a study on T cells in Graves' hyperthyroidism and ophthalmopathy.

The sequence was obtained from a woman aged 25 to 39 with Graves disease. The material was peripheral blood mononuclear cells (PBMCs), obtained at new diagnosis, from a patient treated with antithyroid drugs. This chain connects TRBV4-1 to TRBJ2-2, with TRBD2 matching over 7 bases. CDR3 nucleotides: TGCGCCAGCAGCCAAACTCGCGGGGGGAACACCGGGGAGCTGTTTTTT. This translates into CASSQTRGGNTGELFF.